The rows below give T cell receptor beta chains drawn from one sample of a study of metastatic and nonmetastatic thyroid tumors. MiXCR was used by TCRdb to re-call the PCR reads. The sample holds about 30,000 clones, around a quarter seen once. Material: blood. Receptors were obtained from a female donor with papillary thyroid cancer or a benign thyroid nodule (not recorded which). Some clones in this sample may be carry-over from other donors' samples. Both conserved end residues are part of each CDR3. D genes are given only for firm matches. Clone size is given for some rows only: seen once, a few or many times, or a class if the clone is expanded.

abundance	v_gene	j_gene	d_gene	CDR3aa	CDR3nt
many	TRBV4-2	TRBJ1-5	.	CASSQWGGINQPQHF	TGTGCCAGCAGCCAATGGGGGGGAATCAATCAGCCCCAGCATTTT
medium-sized	TRBV6-1	TRBJ2-7	.	CASSKGVGTYEQYF	TGTGCCAGCAGTAAGGGGGTTGGGACCTACGAGCAGTACTTC
.	TRBV9	TRBJ1-1	.	CASSVRQLNTETFF	TGTGCCAGCAGCGTACGGCAGCTAAACACTGAAACTTTCTTT
medium-sized	TRBV6-1	TRBJ1-2	.	CASSEYRQGNYGYTF	TGTGCCAGCAGTGAATATCGGCAGGGGAACTATGGCTACACCTTC
.	TRBV7-2	TRBJ1-5	.	CASSLDTNQPQHF	TGTGCCAGCAGCTTAGATACCAATCAGCCCCAGCATTTT
few	TRBV6-2/TRBV6-3	TRBJ2-7	.	CASKDGPEQYF	TGTGCCAGCAAGGACGGCCCAGAGCAATACTTC
.	TRBV19	TRBJ1-5	.	CASSGGKTQHF	TGTGCCAGTAGTGGGGGTAAGACCCAGCATTTT
many	TRBV24-1	TRBJ1-5	.	CASQGQRNQPQHF	TGTGCCTCTCAAGGACAGCGCAATCAGCCCCAGCATTTT
many	TRBV6-1	TRBJ1-5	.	CASSSVDSNQPQHF	TGTGCCAGCAGTTCCGTCGATAGCAATCAGCCCCAGCATTTT
many	TRBV28	TRBJ1-5	.	CASLAGGPYQPQHF	TGTGCCAGCTTAGCCGGGGGTCCCTATCAGCCCCAGCATTTT
many	TRBV11-3	TRBJ2-1	.	CASSLHRANNEQFF	TGTGCCAGCAGCTTACACAGGGCCAACAATGAGCAGTTCTTC
many	TRBV5-1	TRBJ2-5	TRBD2	CASSLAGRETQYF	TGCGCCAGCAGCCTAGCGGGACGGGAGACCCAGTACTTC
.	TRBV18	TRBJ2-1	.	CASSPERSEQFF	TGTGCCAGCTCTCCCGAAAGAAGTGAGCAGTTCTTC
.	TRBV9	TRBJ2-1	TRBD1	CASSSQQGTEQFF	TGTGCCAGCAGTAGCCAACAGGGGACTGAGCAGTTCTTC
.	TRBV20-1	TRBJ1-3	.	CSASAGIDTIYF	TGCAGTGCTAGTGCGGGGATCGACACCATATATTTT
many	TRBV10-1	TRBJ2-3	.	CASSESSTAQYF	TGCGCCAGCAGTGAGTCAAGCACAGCGCAGTATTTT
many	TRBV28	TRBJ1-1	.	CASSLTEGSIQTEAFF	TGTGCCAGCAGTCTCACCGAGGGTTCGATACAGACTGAAGCTTTCTTT
.	TRBV28	TRBJ1-2	.	CASSLIGRERYYGYTF	TGTGCCAGCAGTTTAATAGGTCGGGAGAGGTACTATGGCTACACCTTC
few	TRBV12-3/TRBV12-4	TRBJ2-7	.	CASRYTGAYEQYF	TGTGCCAGCAGATATACAGGTGCCTACGAGCAGTACTTC
many	TRBV5-4	TRBJ1-4	.	CASSPDRSSEKLFF	TGTGCCAGCAGCCCTGACAGGTCATCGGAAAAACTGTTTTTT
many	TRBV29-1	TRBJ2-7	TRBD1	CSAGTGIYEQYF	TGCAGCGCCGGGACAGGTATCTACGAGCAGTACTTC
many	TRBV6-5	TRBJ2-7	.	CASSYSSSLYEQYF	TGTGCCAGCAGTTACTCTTCTAGCCTTTACGAGCAGTACTTC
many	TRBV11-3	TRBJ2-3	.	CASSAARSDTQYF	TGTGCCAGCAGCGCCGCCCGGTCAGATACGCAGTATTTT
medium-sized	TRBV12-3/TRBV12-4	TRBJ2-1	.	CASTPRAGLAEQFF	TGTGCCAGCACACCTCGGGCAGGGCTTGCTGAGCAGTTCTTC
many	TRBV20-1	TRBJ2-1	.	CSAREPLRGRAGNEQFF	TGCAGTGCTAGAGAGCCCCTCCGTGGACGGGCTGGCAATGAGCAGTTCTTC
many	TRBV20-1	TRBJ2-1	.	CSASLMIKKTNEQFF	TGCAGTGCTAGCCTCATGATAAAGAAGACCAATGAGCAGTTCTTC
many	TRBV12-3/TRBV12-4	TRBJ2-5	TRBD2	CASSFALAGSGETQYF	TGTGCCAGCAGTTTCGCCCTAGCGGGATCGGGGGAGACCCAGTACTTC